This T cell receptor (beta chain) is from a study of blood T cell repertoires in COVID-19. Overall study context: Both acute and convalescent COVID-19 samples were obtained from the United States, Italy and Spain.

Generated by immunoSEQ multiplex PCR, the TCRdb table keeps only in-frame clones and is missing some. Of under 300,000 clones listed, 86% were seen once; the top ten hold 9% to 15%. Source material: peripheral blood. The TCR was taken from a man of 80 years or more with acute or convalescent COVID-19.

The CDR3 spells CASSEGTTGGNQPQHF. DNA for the CDR3: TGTGCCAGCAGTGAAGGAACCACAGGTGGCAATCAGCCCCAGCATTTT. The rearrangement joins TRBV6-1 to TRBJ1-5; perhaps TRBD1 as D (5 bases). The CDR3 is made up of 16 amino acids. Germline V gene sequence: CDR1 MNHNS, CDR2 SASEGT. The germline V and J ends were trimmed by 1 base and 2 bases, with 12 bases remaining between them.